The 21 T cell receptor beta chains presented below share a single source sample, sequenced in a study of OX40 agonist ivuxolimab in advanced cancers. Libraries were prepared by immunoSEQ multiplex PCR; TCRdb keeps only in-frame clonotypes and omits some of them. Altogether 60,000 to 90,000 clones are present, about 88% being singletons, with the ten largest covering about 0.4%. This specimen consisted of CD4+ or CD8+ T cells sorted from blood, obtained in a trial of the OX40 agonist ivuxolimab. The receptor set was obtained from an adult with an advanced solid tumor such as melanoma, head and neck, liver or kidney cancer.

The chain links TRBV6-5 to TRBJ1-2; D is undetermined. Germline CDR1 MNHEY, CDR2 SVGAGI. This CDR3 has 11 amino acids. The germline V and J ends were trimmed by 7 bases and 8 bases, with 11 bases remaining between them. The CDR3 nucleotides read TGTGCCAGCATTTTCGAAGGGGGCTACACCTTC. It is translated as CASIFEGGYTF.

The genes are TRBV7-2 and TRBJ2-3; 16 bases agree with TRBD2. This CDR3 is 18 amino acids long. The germline V gene has CDR1 SGHTA and CDR2 FQGNSA. The V gene end was trimmed by 5 bases and the J gene end by 4 bases; junction bases not matched to a gene: 9. The CDR3 DNA is TGTGCCAGCAGCAAGGGACTAGCGGGGGGGCGAAGCTCAGATACGCAGTATTTT. Translated: CASSKGLAGGRSSDTQYF.

The chain combines TRBV2 with TRBJ2-3; TRBD2 matches 9 bases. CDR1 SNHLY and CDR2 FYNNEI come from the germline V gene. CDR3 size: 16 residues. Losses at the gene ends were 3 bases for V and 1 base for J; bases not matched to a gene: 5. This CDR3 is CASSDERGAGTDTQYF. CDR3 nucleotides: TGTGCCAGCAGTGATGAGCGGGGGGCTGGCACAGATACGCAGTATTTT.

Turning to this clone: One end of the junction is discordant with germline, which a read error may explain. The chain recombines TRBV7-2 with TRBJ2-5; a possible D gene is TRBD2 (5 bases). The CDR3 runs to 12 residues. Germline loops: CDR1 SGHTA, CDR2 FQGNSA. CDR3 sequence: CASSLALETQYF. The DNA of the CDR3 is TGTGCCAGCAGCCTAGCATTAGAGACCCAGTACTTC.

The chain carries TRBV19 and TRBJ1-4; maybe TRBD1 (6 bases). V shed 8 bases and J shed 7 bases, with 14 bases lying between them. There are 13 residues in the CDR3. Germline values: CDR1 LNHDA, CDR2 SQIVND (reference sequence). DNA for the CDR3: TGTGCCAGTCGACAGGTCGGTAGTGAAAAACTGTTTTTT. The encoded protein is CASRQVGSEKLFF. Drawing the rest from reference TRBV19 and TRBJ1-4, the complete variable domain is DGGITQSPKYLFRKEGQNVTLSCEQNLNHDAMYWYRQDPGQGLRLIYYSQIVNDFQKGDIAEGYSVSREKKESFPLTVTSAQKNPTAFYLCASRQVGSEKLFFGSGTQLSVL.

This clone has a handful of counts. The chain couples TRBV30 to TRBJ1-1; 8 bases agree with TRBD1. CDR1 is GTSNPN and CDR2 is SVGIG in the germline V gene (reference sequence). The CDR3 is made up of 14 amino acids. The V and J ends lost 2 bases and 1 base, in that order; junction bases with no gene match: 3. CDR3 residues: CAWSRQGSNTEAFF. The CDR3 DNA follows: TGTGCCTGGAGTCGACAGGGGTCGAACACTGAAGCTTTCTTT.

The count of this clone is one. This CDR3 reads CASSLVGEAYNEQFF. The CDR3 nucleotides read TGCGCCAGCAGCTTGGTGGGGGAGGCCTACAATGAGCAGTTCTTC. The rearrangement joins TRBV5-1 to TRBJ2-1; a weak D match, TRBD2 (6 bases). Germline CDR1 and CDR2: SGHRS and YFSETQ. The V end lost 0 bases, the J end lost 2 bases, and 9 bases lay between the germline ends. This CDR3 comprises 15 residues.

The V and J genes are TRBV27 and TRBJ2-7, with 12 bases fitting TRBD2. CDR3 length: 15 amino acids. The germline CDR1 and CDR2 sequences are MNHEY and SMNVEV (reference sequence). The V and J ends lost 10 bases and 4 bases, in that order; junction bases with no gene match: 11. Here the CDR3 reads CATRLAGDNWYEQYF. In DNA form, the CDR3 reads TGTGCCACTAGACTAGCGGGAGATAATTGGTACGAGCAGTACTTC.

The chain recombines TRBV5-1 with TRBJ2-3, with 10 bases aligning to TRBD2. J was trimmed by 3 bases and V by 4 bases; bases with no gene match: 5. Germline V gene data show CDR1 as SGHRS and CDR2 as YFSETQ. The CDR3 length is 15 residues. CDR3 sequence (DNA): TGCGCCAGCAGCCAAGCGGGGGGGCCGACAGATACGCAGTATTTT. Translated, it gives CASSQAGGPTDTQYF.

The chain is built from TRBV27 and TRBJ1-2; tentatively, D is TRBD1 (5 bases). Germline loops: CDR1 MNHEY, CDR2 SMNVEV (reference sequence). V was pared by 8 bases and J by 9 bases, with 16 bases between. This CDR3 contains 12 residues. As DNA, the CDR3 is TGTGCCAGCGCTACCCCAGGGCGGAGCTACACCTTC. It translates to CASATPGRSYTF.

Here the CDR3 reads CASSPDSSSGEQYF. In DNA form, the CDR3 reads TGCGCCAGCAGCCCTGACAGCTCCTCGGGCGAGCAGTACTTC. The chain joins TRBV5-1 to TRBJ2-7; the D gene is possibly TRBD1 (5 bases). CDR3 length equals 14 residues. Trimming cost V 4 bases and J 6 bases, with 17 bases left between them. The germline V gene encodes CDR1 SGHRS and CDR2 YFSETQ.

V is TRBV7-2 and J is TRBJ2-7, with 7 nucleotides matching TRBD1. The junction had 11 bases not matched to a gene; V was cut back by 5 bases and J by 4 bases. This CDR3 contains 15 residues. Germline lookup yields CDR1 SGHTA and CDR2 FQGNSA. CDR3 loop: CASSAQGTLDYEQYF. CDR3 nucleotide sequence: TGTGCCAGCAGCGCACAGGGGACGTTGGATTACGAGCAGTACTTC.

This rearrangement joins TRBV7-2 to TRBJ2-3; 9 bases map to TRBD1. This CDR3 has 12 residues. V lost 5 bases and J lost 6; bases outside the gene matches: 0. The germline gives CDR1 SGHTA, CDR2 FQGNSA. The CDR3 here is CASSGQGDTQYF. The CDR3 DNA sequence: TGTGCCAGCAGCGGACAGGGGGATACGCAGTATTTT.

CDR3 coding DNA: TGCGCCAGCAGCCCAGCGGGGGGCTACAATGAGCAGTTCTTC. It yields the protein CASSPAGGYNEQFF. The genes are TRBV5-1 and TRBJ2-1, with 9 bases fitting TRBD2. The CDR3 contains 14 residues. Germline V lookup: CDR1 SGHRS, CDR2 YFSETQ. J was trimmed by 3 bases and V by 4 bases; bases with no gene match: 2.

V gene TRBV9 combines with J gene TRBJ2-2, with TRBD2 matching over 7 bases. Germline V gene sequence: CDR1 SGDLS, CDR2 YYNGEE. Losses at the gene ends were 3 bases for V and 6 bases for J; bases not matched to a gene: 8. There are 15 residues in the CDR3. CDR3 residues: CASSGRGGASGELFF. The CDR3 coding sequence is TGTGCCAGCAGCGGCCGGGGAGGGGCTTCCGGGGAGCTGTTTTTT. The entire variable domain, with the rest obtained from reference TRBV9 and TRBJ2-2, is as follows: DSGVTQTPKHLITATGQRVTLRCSPRSGDLSVYWYQQSLDQGLQFLIQYYNGEERAKGNILERFSAQQFPDLHSELNLSSLELGDSALYFCASSGRGGASGELFFGEGSRLTVL.

V gene TRBV28 combines with J gene TRBJ1-1; no reliable D call. CDR1 MDHEN and CDR2 SYDVKM come from the germline V gene. This CDR3 is built from 14 residues. V was trimmed by 7 bases and J by 5 bases, leaving 17 bases between them. The CDR3 DNA is TGTGCCAGCACTCTCTCCTATCAGAGGACTGAAGCTTTCTTT. Translated: CASTLSYQRTEAFF. Looking up the rest from reference TRBV28 and TRBJ1-1 gives the full variable domain: DVKVTQSSRYLVKRTGEKVFLECVQDMDHENMFWYRQDPGLGLRLIYFSYDVKMKEKGDIPEGYSVSREKKERFSLILESASTNQTSMYLCASTLSYQRTEAFFGQGTRLTVV.

J is TRBJ2-7 and V is TRBV6-6, with 8 bases matching TRBD1. Germline V lookup: CDR1 MNHNY, CDR2 SVGAGI (reference sequence). CDR3 length: 15 residues. V shed 4 bases, J shed 2 bases, and the junction held 7 bases outside the gene matches. CDR3 in amino acids: CASSSPDRATYEQYF. CDR3 nucleotides: TGTGCCAGCAGTTCCCCGGACAGGGCAACCTACGAGCAGTACTTC.

This chain connects TRBV18 to TRBJ1-5; D is unclear. V was pared by 5 bases and J by 13 bases, with 18 bases between. This CDR3 region has 13 residues. Germline-derived CDR1 and CDR2 are KGHSH and LQKENI. The CDR3 DNA reads as TGTGCCAGCTCAGTTCTAAAGGAGCAGTCTCAGCATTTT. It translates to CASSVLKEQSQHF.

The chain links TRBV29-1 to TRBJ2-2, with 8 positions matching TRBD1. Looked up from germline, CDR1 is SQVTM and CDR2 is ANQGSEA. V gave up 5 bases and J gave up 7 bases; unmatched junction bases: 6. The CDR3 contains 13 residues. The CDR3 here is CSVWTGISGELFF. The CDR3 DNA is TGCAGCGTTTGGACAGGGATTAGCGGGGAGCTGTTTTTT.

J is TRBJ2-2 and V is TRBV5-1; 10 bases map to TRBD1. From germline, CDR1 is SGHRS and CDR2 YFSETQ. The CDR3 spans 14 residues. The junction had 2 bases not matched to a gene; V was cut back by 4 bases and J by 5 bases. CDR3 protein: CASSPGQGTGELFF. The CDR3 DNA reads TGCGCCAGCAGCCCGGGACAGGGGACCGGGGAGCTGTTTTTT.

This chain uses TRBV19 with TRBJ2-1; TRBD1 is a possible D gene (6 bases). V lost 1 base, J lost 8 bases, and 9 bases lay in between. This CDR3 is 13 amino acids long. From germline, CDR1 is LNHDA and CDR2 SQIVND (reference sequence). The CDR3 protein is CASSIGTVHEQFF. CDR3 coding DNA: TGTGCCAGTAGTATAGGGACAGTCCATGAGCAGTTCTTC. Filled out from reference TRBV19 and TRBJ2-1, the complete variable domain reads DGGITQSPKYLFRKEGQNVTLSCEQNLNHDAMYWYRQDPGQGLRLIYYSQIVNDFQKGDIAEGYSVSREKKESFPLTVTSAQKNPTAFYLCASSIGTVHEQFFGPGTRLTVL.